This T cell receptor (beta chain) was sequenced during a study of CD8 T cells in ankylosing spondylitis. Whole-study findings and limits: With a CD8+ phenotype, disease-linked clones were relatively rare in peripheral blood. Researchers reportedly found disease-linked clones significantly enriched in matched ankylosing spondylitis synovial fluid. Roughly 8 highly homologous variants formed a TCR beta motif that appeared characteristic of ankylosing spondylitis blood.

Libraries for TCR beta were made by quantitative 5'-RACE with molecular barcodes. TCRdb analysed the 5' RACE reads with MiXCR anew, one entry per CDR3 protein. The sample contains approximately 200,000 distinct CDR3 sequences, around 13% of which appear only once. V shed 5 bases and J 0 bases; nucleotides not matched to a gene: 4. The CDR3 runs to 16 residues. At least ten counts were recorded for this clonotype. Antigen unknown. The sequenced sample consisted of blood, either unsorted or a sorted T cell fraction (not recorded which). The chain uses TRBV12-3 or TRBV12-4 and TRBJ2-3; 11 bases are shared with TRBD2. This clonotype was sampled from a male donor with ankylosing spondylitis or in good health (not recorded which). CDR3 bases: TGTGCCAGCAGTCGGGGACTAGCGGCTAGCACAGATACGCAGTATTTT. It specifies CASSRGLAASTDTQYF.